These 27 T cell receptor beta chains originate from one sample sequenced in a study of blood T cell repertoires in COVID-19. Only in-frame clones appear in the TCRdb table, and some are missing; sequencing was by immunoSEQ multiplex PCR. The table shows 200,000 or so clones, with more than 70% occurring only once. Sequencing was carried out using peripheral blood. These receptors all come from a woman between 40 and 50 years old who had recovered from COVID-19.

Here the CDR3 reads CASSIQSTDTQYF. DNA of the CDR3: TGTGCCAGCAGTATACAGAGCACAGATACGCAGTATTTT. J is TRBJ2-3 and V is TRBV6-5; D gene unclear. Trimming removed 5 bases from V and 0 bases from J, with 6 bases in between. CDR1 is MNHEY and CDR2 is SVGAGI in the germline V gene. This CDR3 has 13 amino acids.

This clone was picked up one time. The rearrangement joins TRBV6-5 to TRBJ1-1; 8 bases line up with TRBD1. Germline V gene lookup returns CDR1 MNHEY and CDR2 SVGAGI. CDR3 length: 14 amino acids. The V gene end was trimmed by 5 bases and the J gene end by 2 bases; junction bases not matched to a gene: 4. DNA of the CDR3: TGTGCCAGCAGTAGACAGGGGCGAAACACTGAAGCTTTCTTT. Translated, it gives CASSRQGRNTEAFF.

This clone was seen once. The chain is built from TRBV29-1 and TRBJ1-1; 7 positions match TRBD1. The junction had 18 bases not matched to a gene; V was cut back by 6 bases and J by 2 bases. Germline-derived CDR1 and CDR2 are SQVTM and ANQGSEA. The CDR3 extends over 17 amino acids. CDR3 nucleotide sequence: TGCAGCGTCTCCCTTCACAGGGGTGAAGGGGGTAACACTGAAGCTTTCTTT. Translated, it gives CSVSLHRGEGGNTEAFF.

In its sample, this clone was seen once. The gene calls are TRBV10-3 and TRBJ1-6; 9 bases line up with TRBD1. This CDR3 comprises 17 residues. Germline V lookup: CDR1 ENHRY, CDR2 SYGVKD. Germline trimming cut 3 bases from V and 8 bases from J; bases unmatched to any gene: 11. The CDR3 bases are TGTGCCATCAGTGACCCACCGGGACAGGGTATGGATTCACCCCTCCACTTT. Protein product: CAISDPPGQGMDSPLHF.

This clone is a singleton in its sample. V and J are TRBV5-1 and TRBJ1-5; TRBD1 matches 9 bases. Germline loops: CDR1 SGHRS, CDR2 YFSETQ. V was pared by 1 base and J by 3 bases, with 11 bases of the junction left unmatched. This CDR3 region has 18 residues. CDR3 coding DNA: TGCGCCAGCAGCTTGAGGCCCCCGGGACAGGGTGACAATCAGCCCCAGCATTTT. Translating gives CASSLRPPGQGDNQPQHF.

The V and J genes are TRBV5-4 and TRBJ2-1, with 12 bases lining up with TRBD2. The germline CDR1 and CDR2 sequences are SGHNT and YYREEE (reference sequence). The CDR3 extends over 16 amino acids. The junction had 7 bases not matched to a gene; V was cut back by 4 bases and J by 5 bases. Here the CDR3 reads CASSTGTSGPDNEQFF. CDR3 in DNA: TGTGCCAGCAGCACCGGGACTAGCGGGCCGGACAATGAGCAGTTCTTC. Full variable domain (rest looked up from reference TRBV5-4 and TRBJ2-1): ETGVTQSPTHLIKTRGQQVTLRCSSQSGHNTVSWYQQALGQGPQFIFQYYREEENGRGNFPPRFSGLQFPNYSSELNVNALELDDSALYLCASSTGTSGPDNEQFFGPGTRLTVL.

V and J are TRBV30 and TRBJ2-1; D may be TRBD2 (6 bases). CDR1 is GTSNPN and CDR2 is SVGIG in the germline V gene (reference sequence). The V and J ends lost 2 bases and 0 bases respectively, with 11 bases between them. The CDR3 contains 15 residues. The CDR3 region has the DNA TGTGCCTGGAGTAAAGGAGGGAGCTCCTACAATGAGCAGTTCTTC. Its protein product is CAWSKGGSSYNEQFF.

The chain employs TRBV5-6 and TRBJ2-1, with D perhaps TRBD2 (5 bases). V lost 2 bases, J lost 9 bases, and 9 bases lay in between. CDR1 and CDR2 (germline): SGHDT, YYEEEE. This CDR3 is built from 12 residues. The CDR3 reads CASSFGVGEQFF. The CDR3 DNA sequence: TGTGCCAGCAGCTTCGGGGTGGGTGAGCAGTTCTTC.

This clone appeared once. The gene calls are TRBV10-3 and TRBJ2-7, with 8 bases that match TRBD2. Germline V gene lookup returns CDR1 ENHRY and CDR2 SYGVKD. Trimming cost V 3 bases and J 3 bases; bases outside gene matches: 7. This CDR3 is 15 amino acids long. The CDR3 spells CAISDSVRGGYEQYF. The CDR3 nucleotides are TGTGCCATCAGTGATAGCGTCCGGGGGGGCTACGAGCAGTACTTC.

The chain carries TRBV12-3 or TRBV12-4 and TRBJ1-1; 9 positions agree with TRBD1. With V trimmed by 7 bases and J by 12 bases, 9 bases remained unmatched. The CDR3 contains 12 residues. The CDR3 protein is CASKSRDRVTFF. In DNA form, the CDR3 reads TGTGCCAGCAAATCCCGGGACAGGGTAACTTTCTTT.

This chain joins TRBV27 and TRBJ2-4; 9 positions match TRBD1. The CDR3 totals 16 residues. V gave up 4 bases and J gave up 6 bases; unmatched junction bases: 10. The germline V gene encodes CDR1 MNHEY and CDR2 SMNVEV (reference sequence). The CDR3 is CASSSETGGLGNIQYF. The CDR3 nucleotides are TGTGCCAGCAGTTCCGAAACAGGGGGCCTCGGAAACATTCAGTACTTC.

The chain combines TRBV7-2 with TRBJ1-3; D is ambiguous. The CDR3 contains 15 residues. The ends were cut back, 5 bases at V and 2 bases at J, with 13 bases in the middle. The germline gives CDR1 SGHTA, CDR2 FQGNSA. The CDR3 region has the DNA TGTGCCAGCAGCCCCCTGGCACAGCCTGGAAACACCATATATTTT. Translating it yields CASSPLAQPGNTIYF.

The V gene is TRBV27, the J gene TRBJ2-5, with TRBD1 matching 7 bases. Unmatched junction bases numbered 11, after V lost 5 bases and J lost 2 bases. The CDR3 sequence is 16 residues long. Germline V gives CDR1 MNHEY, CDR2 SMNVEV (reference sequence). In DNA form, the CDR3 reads TGTGCCAGCAGTCTCCATGAATCGGACAGGCAAGAGACCCAGTACTTC. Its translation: CASSLHESDRQETQYF.

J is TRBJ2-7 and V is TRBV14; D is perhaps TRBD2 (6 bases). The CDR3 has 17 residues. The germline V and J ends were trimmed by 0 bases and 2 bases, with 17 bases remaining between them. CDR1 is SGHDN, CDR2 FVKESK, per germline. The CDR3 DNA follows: TGTGCCAGCAGCCAAGATCACTTCGGCGGGACCACCTACGAGCAGTACTTC. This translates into CASSQDHFGGTTYEQYF.

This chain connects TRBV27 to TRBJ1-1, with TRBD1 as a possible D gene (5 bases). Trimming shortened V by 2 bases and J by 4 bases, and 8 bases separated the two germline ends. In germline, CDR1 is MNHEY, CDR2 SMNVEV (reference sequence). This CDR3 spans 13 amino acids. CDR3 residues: CASSLRGSTEAFF. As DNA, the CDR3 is TGTGCCAGCAGTTTAAGGGGTTCCACTGAAGCTTTCTTT.

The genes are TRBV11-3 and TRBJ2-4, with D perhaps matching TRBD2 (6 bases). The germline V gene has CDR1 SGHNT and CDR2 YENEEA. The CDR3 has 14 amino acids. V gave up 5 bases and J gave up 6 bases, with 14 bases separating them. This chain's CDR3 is CASSQGAGRNIQYF. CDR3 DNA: TGTGCCAGCAGCCAAGGGGCGGGAAGAAACATTCAGTACTTC.

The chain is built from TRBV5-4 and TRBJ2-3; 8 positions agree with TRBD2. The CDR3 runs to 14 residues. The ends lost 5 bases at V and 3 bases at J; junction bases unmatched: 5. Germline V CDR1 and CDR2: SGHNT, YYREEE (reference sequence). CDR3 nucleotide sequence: TGTGCCAGCAGAACAACTAGCGGAACAGATACGCAGTATTTT. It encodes CASRTTSGTDTQYF.

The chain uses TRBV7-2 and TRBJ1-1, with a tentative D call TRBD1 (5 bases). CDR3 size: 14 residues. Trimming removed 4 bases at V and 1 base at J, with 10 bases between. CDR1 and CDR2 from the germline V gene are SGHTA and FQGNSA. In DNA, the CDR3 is TGTGCCAGCAGCTGGGCTAGGGGGAACACTGAAGCTTTCTTT. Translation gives CASSWARGNTEAFF.

CDR3 sequence reads: CASSAPGTGAKNIQYF. In DNA, the CDR3 is TGTGCCAGCTCAGCCCCCGGGACAGGAGCCAAAAACATTCAGTACTTC. The J gene is TRBJ2-4, the V gene TRBV18; 8 bases match TRBD1. J lost 0 bases, V lost 5 bases, and 6 bases had no gene match. Germline CDR1 and CDR2: KGHSH and LQKENI. The CDR3 length is 16 residues.

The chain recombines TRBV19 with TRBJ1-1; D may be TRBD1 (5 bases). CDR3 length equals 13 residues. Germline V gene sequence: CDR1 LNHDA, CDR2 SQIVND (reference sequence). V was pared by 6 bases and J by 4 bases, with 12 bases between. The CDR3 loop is CASSQGEGTEAFF. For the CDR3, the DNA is TGTGCCAGTAGCCAAGGGGAGGGCACTGAAGCTTTCTTT. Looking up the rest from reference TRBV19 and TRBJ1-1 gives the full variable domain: DGGITQSPKYLFRKEGQNVTLSCEQNLNHDAMYWYRQDPGQGLRLIYYSQIVNDFQKGDIAEGYSVSREKKESFPLTVTSAQKNPTAFYLCASSQGEGTEAFFGQGTRLTVV.

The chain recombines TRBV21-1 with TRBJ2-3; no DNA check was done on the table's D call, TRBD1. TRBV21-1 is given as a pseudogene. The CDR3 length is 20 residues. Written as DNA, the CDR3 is TGTGCCAGCGAGACGAGGACAGGGCCGCTCAATATCCGATCCGTAGATACGCAGTATTTT. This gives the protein CASETRTGPLNIRSVDTQYF.

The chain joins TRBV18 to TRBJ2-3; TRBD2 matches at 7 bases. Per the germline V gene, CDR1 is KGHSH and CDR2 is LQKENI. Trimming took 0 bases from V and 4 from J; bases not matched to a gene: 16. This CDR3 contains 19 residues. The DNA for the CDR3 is TGTGCCAGCTCACCACCGGTCGGCCTCGGGCGGGAGACGGCAGATACGCAGTATTTT. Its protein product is CASSPPVGLGRETADTQYF.

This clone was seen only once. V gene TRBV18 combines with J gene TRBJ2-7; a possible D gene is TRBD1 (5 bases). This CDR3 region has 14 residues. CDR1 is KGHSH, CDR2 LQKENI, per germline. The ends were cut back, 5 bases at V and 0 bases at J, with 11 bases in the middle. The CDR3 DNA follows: TGTGCCAGCTCAACAGACAGCGTCTCCTACGAGCAGTACTTC. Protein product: CASSTDSVSYEQYF.

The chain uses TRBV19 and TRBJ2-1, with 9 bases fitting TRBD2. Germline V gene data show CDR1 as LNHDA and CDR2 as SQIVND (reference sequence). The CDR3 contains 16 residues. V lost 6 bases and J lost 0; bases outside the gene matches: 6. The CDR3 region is CASRGLASSSYNEQFF. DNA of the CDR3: TGTGCCAGTAGAGGACTAGCGTCTAGCTCCTACAATGAGCAGTTCTTC.

The DNA of the CDR3 is TGTGCCAGCAGCCAGGGGACAGGGGGCGCGGGAAATGGCTACACCTTC. It yields the protein CASSQGTGGAGNGYTF. The chain uses TRBV3-1 (or the pseudogene TRBV3-2) and TRBJ1-2; 12 bases line up with TRBD1. The germline V gene encodes CDR1 LGHDT and CDR2 YNNKEL (reference sequence). The V gene end was trimmed by 3 bases and the J gene end by 6 bases; junction bases not matched to a gene: 8. This CDR3 spans 16 amino acids.

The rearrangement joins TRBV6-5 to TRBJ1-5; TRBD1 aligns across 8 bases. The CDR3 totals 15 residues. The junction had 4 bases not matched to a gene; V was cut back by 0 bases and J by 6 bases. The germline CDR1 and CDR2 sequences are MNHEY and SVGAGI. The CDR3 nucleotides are TGTGCCAGCAGTTACTCGGCAGGGGGCCGTCAGCCCCAGCATTTT. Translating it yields CASSYSAGGRQPQHF.

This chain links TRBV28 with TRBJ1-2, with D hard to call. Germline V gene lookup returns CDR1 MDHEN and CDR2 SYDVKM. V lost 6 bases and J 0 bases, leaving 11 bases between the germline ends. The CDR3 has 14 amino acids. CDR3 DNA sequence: TGTGCCAGCAGCCCGTCCCCTGCTAACTATGGCTACACCTTC. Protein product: CASSPSPANYGYTF.